One sample yielded the 3 T cell receptor beta chains listed below, sequenced in a study of cytomegalovirus exposure and HLA in healthy donors (dated by TCRdb to the late 2010s). The library was made by the immunoSEQ multiplex PCR assay. TCRdb took this table from immuneACCESS and kept in-frame rearrangements with V and J called. Such tables lack part of the clones; where checked against another copy, unresolved V genes explain under half of the gap, and the rest is unexplained. The table for this sample lists approximately 76,000 clones; approximately 94% of them were counted only once. 2.5% to 4% of the sample goes to the ten largest clones. Sequencing input: PBMCs. The source is a woman aged 18-29 years in good health and CMV-seropositive.

This chain connects TRBV7-2 to TRBJ2-6; D unclear. The CDR3 has 16 residues. V lost 0 bases and J lost 0, with 6 bases in between. Germline V gene sequence: CDR1 SGHTA, CDR2 FQGNSA. For the CDR3, the DNA is TGTGCCAGCAGCTTAGCGAGTATCTCTGGGGCCAACGTCCTGACTTTC. This translates into CASSLASISGANVLTF. Together with reference TRBV7-2 and TRBJ2-6, the CDR3 gives the full variable domain: GAGVSQSPSNKVTEKGKDVELRCDPISGHTALYWYRQSLGQGLEFLIYFQGNSAPDKSGLPSDRFSAERTGGSVSTLTIQRTQQEDSAVYLCASSLASISGANVLTFGAGSRLTVL.

In nucleotides, the CDR3 is TGTGCCAGCAGCGGGGGACAGGGAAGCTACGAGCAGTACTTC. Its protein is CASSGGQGSYEQYF. This chain joins TRBV5-6 and TRBJ2-7; 9 bases agree with TRBD1. This CDR3 is built from 14 residues. Germline CDR1 SGHDT, CDR2 YYEEEE. J was trimmed by 3 bases and V by 4 bases; bases with no gene match: 5.

V and J are TRBV11-1 and TRBJ2-7, with D tentatively TRBD1 (7 bases). Trimming took off 2 bases at V and 2 bases at J, with 13 bases between the two ends. The CDR3 spans 15 residues. Germline V gene sequence: CDR1 SGHAT, CDR2 FQDESV (reference sequence). The CDR3 DNA reads as TGTGCCAGCAGCTTATTGAGCAGGGGGGCCTACGAGCAGTACTTC. Amino acids: CASSLLSRGAYEQYF.